The T cell receptor (beta chain) described here comes from a study of T cells after posttransplantation cyclophosphamide. Findings and limits, study-wide: TRB overlap between skin or GI tissue T cells and blood was limited. Donor-recipient repertoire similarity was low at 1-2 months, rising over year one. Recipient CMV seropositivity and CMV reactivation strongly tracked TRB clonality.

Concerning this clone itself: As yet, its antigen is unknown.

A marrow graft followed busulfan-fludarabine conditioning, with cyclophosphamide on days +3 and +4. Sequenced by immunoSEQ multiplex PCR; TCRdb stores in-frame clones only, minus some. The sample yields a few thousand clones, 85% seen once. The trim removed 5 bases at V and 5 bases at J, leaving 20 bases unmatched. The V gene's germline CDR1 is MNHEY and CDR2 SMNVEV (reference sequence). The CDR3 covers 18 residues. The sample was PBMCs, taken after allogeneic stem cell transplant with posttransplant cyclophosphamide. The chain uses TRBV27 and TRBJ2-5; 7 nucleotides line up with TRBD2. The receptor was isolated from a female patient in her forties or fifties who received an allogeneic stem cell transplant from an unrelated donor, was CMV-positive, and had acute and chronic GVHD. Some T cells may originate from the graft donor. The CDR3 DNA reads as TGTGCCAGCAGTATAGGACCCGCTCTAGCGGAAAGAGGGGAGACCCAGTACTTC. Translation gives CASSIGPALAERGETQYF.